Given below is one T cell receptor (beta chain) in context. This entry belongs to a study of blood T cell repertoires in COVID-19. This CDR3 spans 14 amino acids. Germline values: CDR1 MNHEY, CDR2 SMNVEV (reference sequence). V was clipped by 5 bases and J by 7 bases; unmatched bases: 7. Measured with immunoSEQ multiplex PCR; TCRdb has only the in-frame clones, and not every one. The data show approximately 190,000 clones, approximately 81% seen once. The sequence was collected from a human donor in a cohort sampled during active COVID-19. Sequences were obtained from peripheral blood. The chain carries TRBV27 and TRBJ1-4; 7 bases fit TRBD1. The CDR3 DNA sequence: TGTGCCAGCAGTAACAGGGGATGGAGTGAAAAACTGTTTTTT. Translated: CASSNRGWSEKLFF.